Presented here are 10 T cell receptor beta chains from one specimen sequenced in a study of spatial heterogeneity in lung cancer. TCRdb reanalysed the 5' RACE reads using MiXCR and keeps one entry per CDR3 protein. The top ten hold approximately 18% of the sample, which has about 9,700 distinct CDR3 sequences, roughly 3.9% seen once. Time point: blood taken at disease recurrence. Extraction of whole RNA from tumor, nontumor lung or frozen PBMC preceded unsorted sequencing. Sequencing was performed on PBMCs, taken at recurrence. These receptor sequences come from a female donor with early-stage non-small cell lung cancer.

As regards this clonotype: Since the library was made to target alpha chains, this beta chain is a stray read and its abundance is not meaningful. CDR3 sequence (DNA): TGTGCCAGTACCCCAACTACAGGGTCGTGGGCTGAAGCTTTCTTT. Protein sequence: CASTPTTGSWAEAFF. The chain uses TRBV19 and TRBJ1-1; D possibly corresponds to TRBD1 (6 bases). Trimming left V 7 bases short and J 6 bases short, with 21 bases between. Looked up from germline, CDR1 is LNHDA and CDR2 is SQIVND (reference sequence). CDR3 length equals 15 residues.

This clonotype is medium-sized in the sample. Within a library made for alpha chains, this beta chain is off target, and its count is uninformative. The chain has TRBV29-1 and TRBJ2-7, with TRBD1 matching 10 bases. The V and J ends lost 7 bases and 2 bases, in that order; junction bases with no gene match: 5. Germline V gene sequence: CDR1 SQVTM, CDR2 ANQGSEA. The CDR3 is 13 amino acids. Here the CDR3 DNA reads TGCAGCGCCGAGGGGACAGGGGCCTACGAGCAGTACTTC. Translated: CSAEGTGAYEQYF.

This clonotype was counted many times. Because this beta chain is a stray read in a library intended to capture alpha chains, its abundance should not be given much weight. The rearrangement links TRBV12-3 or TRBV12-4 to TRBJ1-1; D might be TRBD1 (5 bases). Trimming took off 5 bases at V and 0 bases at J, with 7 bases between the two ends. The CDR3 length is 13 residues. The CDR3 region has the DNA TGTGCCAGCAGTATGACAGTGAACACTGAAGCTTTCTTT. Residues: CASSMTVNTEAFF.

This clonotype appeared many times. Found in a library prepared for alpha chains, this beta chain is an off-target read, and its abundance has little meaning. The chain recombines TRBV7-9 with TRBJ1-1; D remains ambiguous. V was trimmed by 4 bases and J by 1 base, leaving 10 bases between them. Germline CDR1 and CDR2: SEHNR and FQNEAQ (reference sequence). This CDR3 is 14 amino acids long. The DNA for the CDR3 is TGTGCCAGCAGCTCCCGCGCTGGGAACACTGAAGCTTTCTTT. Amino acid sequence: CASSSRAGNTEAFF.

This clonotype was seen a few times. This beta chain represents an off-target read in a library built for alpha chains; its size is of limited meaning. V is TRBV11-2 and J is TRBJ2-7; D assignment may be TRBD1 or TRBD2 (5 bases each). The CDR3 contains 15 residues. Germline V gives CDR1 SGHAT, CDR2 FQNNGV. With 0 bases removed from V and 5 bases from J, the gap between germline ends came to 14 bases. In DNA form, the CDR3 reads TGTGCCAGCAGCTTAGATTCGGGGCAGGGACACGAGCAGTACTTC. Translating it yields CASSLDSGQGHEQYF.

In this sample, this clonotype turned up many times. This beta chain lies outside the target of a library built for alpha chains; its clone size means little. The chain combines TRBV7-8 with TRBJ2-5; no definite D call. The germline V gene encodes CDR1 SGHVS and CDR2 FQNEAQ. This CDR3 has 13 amino acids. Deletions cut 1 base from V and 1 base from J, with 4 bases between. The CDR3 here is CASSLGAQETQYF. Written as DNA, the CDR3 is TGTGCCAGCAGCTTAGGGGCCCAAGAGACCCAGTACTTC.

In its sample, this clonotype was seen once. A library made for alpha chains picked up this beta chain off target, so its size means little. This chain connects TRBV11-2 to TRBJ2-1; 7 nucleotides align to TRBD1. Trimming cost V 5 bases and J 2 bases; bases outside gene matches: 3. Looked up from germline, CDR1 is SGHAT and CDR2 is FQNNGV. This CDR3 is built from 14 residues. CDR3 loop: CASSPGTAYNEQFF. CDR3 DNA: TGTGCCAGCAGCCCCGGGACAGCCTACAATGAGCAGTTCTTC.

This clonotype was observed many times. This beta chain is off target for a library built for alpha chains, so its abundance means little. The rearrangement links TRBV7-3 to TRBJ2-5; the D gene is possibly TRBD2 (6 bases). CDR3 size: 14 residues. V dropped 2 bases and J dropped 5 bases, with 12 bases sitting between them. CDR1 is SGHTA and CDR2 is FQGTGA in the germline V gene. DNA for the CDR3: TGTGCCAGCAGCTTAGTTAGCGGCCACGAGACCCAGTACTTC. Translation gives CASSLVSGHETQYF.

This clonotype was seen ten or more times. This beta chain slipped into a library made for alpha chains as a stray read, so its size is not meaningful. V is TRBV29-1 and J is TRBJ1-2; no clear D gene. From germline, CDR1 is SQVTM and CDR2 ANQGSEA. There are 14 residues in the CDR3. V lost 6 bases and J lost 0, with 14 bases in between. The CDR3 region has the DNA TGCAGCGTACCATTACCGCCGACTAACTATGGCTACACCTTC. Translated: CSVPLPPTNYGYTF.

This clonotype is labeled as medium-sized (0.01 to 0.1%). Found in a library prepared for alpha chains, this beta chain is an off-target read, and its abundance has little meaning. The gene calls are TRBV5-1 and TRBJ2-7; D is possibly TRBD1 (5 bases). CDR1 SGHRS and CDR2 YFSETQ come from the germline V gene. Trimming stripped 1 base from V and 6 bases from J, with 8 bases between. The length of the CDR3 is 12 residues. The CDR3 reads CASSLKGVEQYF. The CDR3 DNA follows: TGCGCCAGCAGCTTGAAAGGGGTCGAGCAGTACTTC.